The TCR beta chain under discussion was sequenced for a study of cytomegalovirus exposure and HLA in healthy donors. Vbeta (60) and Jbeta (13) primers were used in the PCR. Clones were sequenced by immunoSEQ multiplex PCR, and TCRdb holds only the in-frame ones, with some missing. Found here are around 150,000 clones, roughly 88% of them singletons; the top ten hold about a tenth. This TCR derives from a man aged 18-30 years in good health and CMV-seropositive. Sample: PBMCs.

The CDR3 DNA follows: TGTGCCAGCAGTTACTCCGGGACTAGCGTTCCAGATACGCAGTATTTT. Translation gives CASSYSGTSVPDTQYF. This chain uses TRBV6-5 with TRBJ2-3; 10 bases are shared with TRBD2. The CDR3 consists of 16 residues. With 0 bases clipped from V and 4 bases from J, the junction kept 4 bases outside the gene matches. The germline gives CDR1 MNHEY, CDR2 SVGAGI.